This T cell receptor beta chain is drawn from a study of identical twins. Study-level findings and limits: The abundant beta clonotypes from cord blood had fewer insertions, and memory repertoires had none of this. Sharing of beta out-of-frame sequences by twins showed a weaker excess.

The CDR3 sequence is 14 residues long. Germline assignment: CDR1 DFQATT and CDR2 SNEGSKA (reference sequence). V gave up 2 bases and J gave up 7 bases, with 17 bases separating them. There are a few counts of this clonotype. No antigen is known for it. All donors comprised healthy Caucasians. A universal primer site was incorporated via template switching, and the cDNA contained unique molecular identifiers. From the 5' RACE reads, TCRdb called clonotypes with MiXCR, one entry per CDR3 protein. The sample lists roughly 1,500,000 distinct CDR3 sequences, less than 35% occurring once. The TCR was taken from a newborn girl in good health. The rearrangement uses TRBV20-1 and TRBJ1-2; a weak D match, TRBD1 (6 bases). What was sequenced was cord blood. The CDR3 loop is CSARPSGGRRGYTF. The DNA for the CDR3 is TGCAGTGCTAGACCCAGCGGGGGCCGTCGTGGCTACACCTTC.